The entry below gives a single T cell receptor (beta chain) sequence along with its context. Its antigen is currently unknown. The assay was immunoSEQ multiplex PCR, and TCRdb's table has in-frame clones only and misses some. The sample has approximately 16,000 clones, 70% to 80% seen once. The germline CDR1 and CDR2 sequences are SGHVS and FNYEAQ. V shed 5 bases and J 4 bases; nucleotides not matched to a gene: 3. CDR3 length: 14 amino acids. This record belongs to a study of T cells after posttransplantation cyclophosphamide. Treatment was busulfan-fludarabine conditioning, a marrow graft, and cyclophosphamide on days +3 and +4. Study-level results: Tissue-infiltrating T cells from skin or gut overlapped little with blood T cells. Later post-transplant blood repertoires were often dominated by donor CD8+ memory clones.

This sequence joins TRBV7-6 and TRBJ1-4; 8 bases are shared with TRBD1. Sequenced material: CD8+ T cells sorted from PBMCs, taken around 2,000 days after a stem cell transplant with posttransplant cyclophosphamide. This TCR was sampled from a female patient aged 35 to 55 who received an allogeneic stem cell transplant from a related donor, was CMV-positive, and had no GVHD. T cells may partly derive from the graft donor. CDR3 coding DNA: TGTGCCAGCAGCCAAACAGGGGGTAATGAAAAACTGTTTTTT. Its translation: CASSQTGGNEKLFF.